The 7 T cell receptor beta chains below all came from one sample that was sequenced in a study of T cells after posttransplantation cyclophosphamide. TCRdb's table, derived via immunoSEQ multiplex PCR, lists solely in-frame clones and lacks some. The table has approximately 4,400 clones, 76% seen once. Busulfan-fludarabine conditioning, marrow transplant, and cyclophosphamide on days +3 and +4 were administered. This specimen was PBMCs, taken after allogeneic stem cell transplant with posttransplant cyclophosphamide. Receptors originate from a male patient aged 35 to 55 who received an allogeneic stem cell transplant from a related donor, was CMV-positive, and had acute and chronic GVHD. Among the T cells, some may be from the graft donor.

J is TRBJ2-7 and V is TRBV6-1; 10 nucleotides agree with TRBD2. J gave up 5 bases and V 5 bases, and 3 bases lay outside the gene matches. CDR3 length: 13 residues. Germline V lookup: CDR1 MNHNS, CDR2 SASEGT. The CDR3 sequence is CASSISGRNEQYF. As DNA, the CDR3 is TGTGCCAGCAGTATTAGCGGGAGGAACGAGCAGTACTTC.

This clone has more than one count but fewer than ten. The chain employs TRBV11-2 and TRBJ2-2, with 12 bases matching TRBD2. V trimming: 5 bases; J trimming: 4 bases; junction bases outside the gene matches: 14. The germline CDR1 and CDR2 sequences are SGHAT and FQNNGV. The CDR3 has 19 amino acids. Here the CDR3 DNA reads TGTGCCAGCAGCCCTACATGGACTGGACTAGCGGGACCCACCGGGGAGCTGTTTTTT. Translation gives CASSPTWTGLAGPTGELFF.

V and J are TRBV5-8 and TRBJ2-5; D unclear. The J call is doubtful: the DNA matches TRBJ2-7 better. This CDR3 comprises 14 residues. CDR1 and CDR2 (germline): SGHTS, YDEGEE. As DNA, the CDR3 is TGTGCCAGCAGCTTGATCCTCGCCTCCTACGAGCAGTACTTC. Translated, it gives CASSLILASYEQYF.

This clone is medium-sized by share. This chain uses TRBV11-2 with TRBJ2-1, with TRBD1 as a possible D gene (5 bases). The germline V and J ends were trimmed by 1 base and 4 bases, with 14 bases remaining between them. This CDR3 has 16 amino acids. Germline V CDR1 and CDR2: SGHAT, FQNNGV. In DNA, the CDR3 is TGTGCCAGCAGCTTAGTGCAGGGTGGGCCGTACAATGAGCAGTTCTTC. Its protein product is CASSLVQGGPYNEQFF.

This clone was recorded a few times. The chain uses TRBV28 and TRBJ1-4, with TRBD1 matching 10 bases. This CDR3 region has 16 residues. Germline CDR1 is MDHEN and CDR2 is SYDVKM. The V and J ends lost 1 base and 7 bases, in that order; junction bases with no gene match: 6. CDR3 coding DNA: TGTGCCAGCAGTTTATCCGACAGGGGGCTAGGTGAAAAACTGTTTTTT. Its translation: CASSLSDRGLGEKLFF.

This clone showed up just once. The chain combines TRBV7-6 with TRBJ2-3; 8 nucleotides agree with TRBD2. J lost 0 bases, V lost 2 bases, and 16 bases had no gene match. CDR3 length equals 20 residues. Germline lookup yields CDR1 SGHVS and CDR2 FNYEAQ. Here the CDR3 reads CASSLRGPPLADLSTDTQYF. The CDR3 nucleotides are TGTGCCAGCAGCTTACGCGGACCCCCACTAGCGGACCTTAGCACAGATACGCAGTATTTT.

This rearrangement joins TRBV11-3 to TRBJ1-2, with a possible D match to TRBD1 (6 bases). Looked up from germline, CDR1 is SGHNT and CDR2 is YENEEA. This CDR3 is built from 12 residues. V dropped 4 bases and J dropped 8 bases, with 11 bases sitting between them. The CDR3 region is CASSSGHQGYTF. CDR3 nucleotides: TGTGCCAGCAGCTCGGGACATCAAGGCTACACCTTC.